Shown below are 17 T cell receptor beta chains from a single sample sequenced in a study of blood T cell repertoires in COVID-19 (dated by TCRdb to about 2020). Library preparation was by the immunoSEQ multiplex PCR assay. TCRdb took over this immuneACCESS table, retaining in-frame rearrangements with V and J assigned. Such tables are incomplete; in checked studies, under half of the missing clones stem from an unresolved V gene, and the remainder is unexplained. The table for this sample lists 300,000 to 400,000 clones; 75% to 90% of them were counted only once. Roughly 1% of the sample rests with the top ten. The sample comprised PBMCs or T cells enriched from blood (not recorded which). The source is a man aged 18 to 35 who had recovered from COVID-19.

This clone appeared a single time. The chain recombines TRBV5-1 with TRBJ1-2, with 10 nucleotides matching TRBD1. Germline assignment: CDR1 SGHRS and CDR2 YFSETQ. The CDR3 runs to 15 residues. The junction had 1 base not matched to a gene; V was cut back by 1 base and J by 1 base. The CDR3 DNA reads TGCGCCAGCAGCTTGAGGACAGGGGGTAACTATGGCTACACCTTC. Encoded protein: CASSLRTGGNYGYTF. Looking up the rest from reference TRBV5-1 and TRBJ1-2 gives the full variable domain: KAGVTQTPRYLIKTRGQQVTLSCSPISGHRSVSWYQQTPGQGLQFLFEYFSETQRNKGNFPGRFSGRQFSNSRSEMNVSTLELGDSALYLCASSLRTGGNYGYTFGSGTRLTVV.

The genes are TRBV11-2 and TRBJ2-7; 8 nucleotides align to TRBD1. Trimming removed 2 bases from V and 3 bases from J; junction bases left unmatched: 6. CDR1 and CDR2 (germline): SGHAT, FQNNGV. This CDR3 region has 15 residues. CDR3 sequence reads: CASSLSTGDVYEQYF. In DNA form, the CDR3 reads TGTGCCAGCAGCTTATCGACAGGGGACGTCTACGAGCAGTACTTC.

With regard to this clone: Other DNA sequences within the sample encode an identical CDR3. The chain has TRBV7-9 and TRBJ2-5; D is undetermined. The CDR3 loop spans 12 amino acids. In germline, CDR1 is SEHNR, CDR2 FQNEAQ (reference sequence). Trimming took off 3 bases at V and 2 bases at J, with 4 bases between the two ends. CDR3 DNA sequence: TGTGCCAGCAGCTTCAGTCAAGAGACCCAGTACTTC. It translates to CASSFSQETQYF.

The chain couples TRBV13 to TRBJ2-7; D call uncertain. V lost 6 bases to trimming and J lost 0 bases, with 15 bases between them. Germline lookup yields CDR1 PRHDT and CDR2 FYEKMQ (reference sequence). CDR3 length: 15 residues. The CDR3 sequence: CASRLSATSSYEQYF. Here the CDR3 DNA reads TGTGCCAGCAGACTATCGGCAACCAGCTCCTACGAGCAGTACTTC.

The CDR3 sequence: CASSSSQGVTGELFF. Here the CDR3 DNA reads TGTGCCAGCAGTTCATCACAGGGGGTCACCGGGGAGCTGTTTTTT. This chain uses TRBV6-2 or TRBV6-3 with TRBJ2-2; 8 positions agree with TRBD1. Germline V gene lookup returns CDR1 MNHEY and CDR2 SVGEGT. The CDR3 runs 15 residues. V lost 4 bases and J lost 4; bases outside the gene matches: 5.

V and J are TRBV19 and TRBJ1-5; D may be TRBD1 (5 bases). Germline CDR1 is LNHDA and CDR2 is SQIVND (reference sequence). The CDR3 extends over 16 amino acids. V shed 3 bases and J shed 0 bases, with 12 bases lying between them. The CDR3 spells CASSIDGGTSNQPQHF. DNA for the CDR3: TGTGCCAGTAGTATTGACGGGGGAACTAGCAATCAGCCCCAGCATTTT.

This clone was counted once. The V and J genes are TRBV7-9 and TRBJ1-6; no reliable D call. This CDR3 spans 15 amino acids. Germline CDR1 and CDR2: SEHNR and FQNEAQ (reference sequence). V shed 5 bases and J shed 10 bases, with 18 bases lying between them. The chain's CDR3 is CASSPGEVGISPLHF. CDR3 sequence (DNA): TGTGCCAGCAGCCCCGGGGAGGTTGGTATCTCACCCCTCCACTTT.

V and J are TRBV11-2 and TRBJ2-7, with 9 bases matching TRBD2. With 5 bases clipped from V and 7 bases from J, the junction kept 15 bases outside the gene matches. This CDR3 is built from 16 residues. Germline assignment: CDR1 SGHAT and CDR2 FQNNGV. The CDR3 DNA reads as TGTGCCAGCAGCCCCCGTCCGGGCGGGGGGGCGGGGGAGCAGTACTTC. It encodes CASSPRPGGGAGEQYF.

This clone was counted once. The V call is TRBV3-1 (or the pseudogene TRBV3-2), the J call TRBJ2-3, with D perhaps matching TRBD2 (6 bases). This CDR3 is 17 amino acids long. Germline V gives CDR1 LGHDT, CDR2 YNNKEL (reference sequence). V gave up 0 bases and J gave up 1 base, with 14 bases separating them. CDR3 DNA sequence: TGTGCCAGCAGCCAAGATACGCGGGGAATCCGCACAGATACGCAGTATTTT. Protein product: CASSQDTRGIRTDTQYF.

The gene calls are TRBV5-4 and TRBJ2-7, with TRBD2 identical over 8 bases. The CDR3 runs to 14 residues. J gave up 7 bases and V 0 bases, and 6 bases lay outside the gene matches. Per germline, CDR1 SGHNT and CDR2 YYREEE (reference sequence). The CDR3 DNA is TGTGCCAGCAGCTTGGCTAGCGGGTCGTGGGAGCAGTACTTC. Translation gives CASSLASGSWEQYF.

The CDR3 DNA sequence: TGCGCCAGCAGTGAGTCGGGACTAGCGGGGGAGCGTTCCTACAATGAGCAGTTCTTC. This translates into CASSESGLAGERSYNEQFF. The chain carries TRBV10-1 and TRBJ2-1; 14 bases match TRBD2. This CDR3 is built from 19 residues. The J segment lost 1 base and the V segment lost 0 bases, leaving 5 bases of the junction unmatched. Germline-derived CDR1 and CDR2 are WNHNN and SYGVQD (reference sequence).

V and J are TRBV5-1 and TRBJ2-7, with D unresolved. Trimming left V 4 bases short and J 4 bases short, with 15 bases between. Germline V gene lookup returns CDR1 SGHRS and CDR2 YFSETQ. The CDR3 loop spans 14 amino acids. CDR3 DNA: TGCGCCAGCAGCAGGTCACAGTATACTTACGAGCAGTACTTC. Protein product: CASSRSQYTYEQYF. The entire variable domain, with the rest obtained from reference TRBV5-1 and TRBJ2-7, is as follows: KAGVTQTPRYLIKTRGQQVTLSCSPISGHRSVSWYQQTPGQGLQFLFEYFSETQRNKGNFPGRFSGRQFSNSRSEMNVSTLELGDSALYLCASSRSQYTYEQYFGPGTRLTVT.

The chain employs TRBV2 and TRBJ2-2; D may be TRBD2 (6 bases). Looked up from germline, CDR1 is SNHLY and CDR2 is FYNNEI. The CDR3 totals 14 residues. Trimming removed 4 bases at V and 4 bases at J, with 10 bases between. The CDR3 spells CASSAGLPTGELFF. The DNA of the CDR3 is TGTGCCAGCAGTGCGGGACTCCCCACCGGGGAGCTGTTTTTT.

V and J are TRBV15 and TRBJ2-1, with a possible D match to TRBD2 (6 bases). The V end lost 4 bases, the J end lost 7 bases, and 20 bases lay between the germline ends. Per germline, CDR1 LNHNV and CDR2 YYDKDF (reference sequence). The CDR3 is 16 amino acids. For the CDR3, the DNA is TGTGCCACCAGCATTGGGTTAGGTTCTGGGGGGAATGAGCAGTTCTTC. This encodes CATSIGLGSGGNEQFF.

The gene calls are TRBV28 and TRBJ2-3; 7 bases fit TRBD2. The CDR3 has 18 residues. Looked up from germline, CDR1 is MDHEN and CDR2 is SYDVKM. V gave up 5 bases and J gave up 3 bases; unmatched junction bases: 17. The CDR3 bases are TGTGCCAGCAGTCTTTTTGAGCGGGAACGGCGGTTAACAGATACGCAGTATTTT. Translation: CASSLFERERRLTDTQYF. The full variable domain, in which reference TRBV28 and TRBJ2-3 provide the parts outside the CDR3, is DVKVTQSSRYLVKRTGEKVFLECVQDMDHENMFWYRQDPGLGLRLIYFSYDVKMKEKGDIPEGYSVSREKKERFSLILESASTNQTSMYLCASSLFERERRLTDTQYFGPGTRLTVL.

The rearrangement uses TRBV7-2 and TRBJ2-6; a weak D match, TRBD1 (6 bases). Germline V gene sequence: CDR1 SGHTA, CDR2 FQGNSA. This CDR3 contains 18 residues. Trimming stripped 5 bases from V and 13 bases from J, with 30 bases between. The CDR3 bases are TGTGCCAGCAGCCCGCGCCGTGCGGTCCAAACCGGGACACAGGTCCTGACTTTC. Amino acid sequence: CASSPRRAVQTGTQVLTF.

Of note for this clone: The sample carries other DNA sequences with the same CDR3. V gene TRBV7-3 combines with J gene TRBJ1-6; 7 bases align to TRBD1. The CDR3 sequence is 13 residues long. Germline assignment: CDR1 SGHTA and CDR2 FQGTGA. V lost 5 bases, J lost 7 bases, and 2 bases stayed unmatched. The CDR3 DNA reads TGTGCCAGCAGCCCAGGGGGAAATTCACCCCTCCACTTT. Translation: CASSPGGNSPLHF.